The 17 T cell receptor beta chains reported below all come from one sample, sequenced in a study of CD4 T cells in relation to SARS-CoV-2 and coronaviruses. Measured with immunoSEQ multiplex PCR; TCRdb has only the in-frame clones, and not every one. The data show about 59,000 clones, 86% seen once. The unexposed donors gave CD4+ T cells in about 2011-2018, prior to COVID-19. Sequencing was carried out using memory CD4+ T cells from PBMCs. The receptors were sampled from a human donor in good health.

The chain couples TRBV16 to TRBJ2-1; D may match TRBD1 or TRBD2 (5 bases each). From germline, CDR1 is KGHSY and CDR2 FQNENV. V was trimmed by 0 bases and J by 8 bases, leaving 11 bases between them. The CDR3 length is 14 residues. The CDR3: CASSQSGVGDEQFF. The CDR3 region has the DNA TGTGCCAGCAGCCAATCGGGGGTAGGGGATGAGCAGTTCTTC. The full variable domain, its missing parts supplied by reference TRBV16 and TRBJ2-1, is GEEVAQTPKHLVRGEGQKAKLYCAPIKGHSYVFWYQQVLKNEFKFLISFQNENVFDETGMPKERFSAKCLPNSPCSLEIQATKLEDSAVYFCASSQSGVGDEQFFGPGTRLTVL.

J is TRBJ1-3 and V is TRBV6-6; D perhaps matches TRBD1 (5 bases). Per germline, CDR1 MNHNY and CDR2 SVGAGI (reference sequence). Between the trimmed V and J ends, which lost 2 bases and 4 bases, there was a span of 12 bases. The CDR3 spans 15 residues. CDR3: CASSYVEQGGNTIYF. As DNA, the CDR3 is TGTGCCAGCAGTTACGTCGAGCAGGGCGGAAACACCATATATTTT.

The J gene is TRBJ2-7, the V gene TRBV10-1; weak D call: TRBD1 (6 bases). The V gene's germline CDR1 is WNHNN and CDR2 SYGVQD (reference sequence). V lost 3 bases, J lost 2 bases, and 11 bases lay in between. CDR3 size: 14 residues. The CDR3 protein is CASSEQGVTYEQYF. The CDR3 DNA reads as TGCGCCAGCAGTGAACAGGGAGTCACCTACGAGCAGTACTTC.

This clone was recorded a few times. The rearrangement links TRBV20-1 to TRBJ2-1; D possibly uses TRBD1 or TRBD2 (7 bases each). Trimming took 3 bases from V and 6 from J, leaving 21 bases between them. Per germline, CDR1 DFQATT and CDR2 SNEGSKA (reference sequence). The CDR3 contains 16 residues. The CDR3 nucleotides are TGCAGTGCTAGTGAACACAGGGGACTATCGGGCAATGAGCAGTTCTTC. Translating gives CSASEHRGLSGNEQFF.

The chain joins TRBV30 to TRBJ2-4, with TRBD2 matching 7 bases. Losses at the gene ends were 0 bases for V and 3 bases for J; bases not matched to a gene: 2. Germline CDR1 GTSNPN, CDR2 SVGIG (reference sequence). There are 14 residues in the CDR3. The CDR3 sequence: CAWSVRGDKNIQYF. Here the CDR3 DNA reads TGTGCCTGGAGTGTACGGGGGGACAAAAACATTCAGTACTTC.

This clone is a singleton in its sample. The chain recombines TRBV3-1 (or the pseudogene TRBV3-2) with TRBJ2-2; D gene ambiguous. The germline V and J ends were trimmed by 3 bases and 5 bases, with 4 bases remaining between them. This CDR3 spans 12 amino acids. CDR1 LGHDT and CDR2 YNNKEL come from the germline V gene (reference sequence). The CDR3 here is CASSQVTGELFF. The CDR3 coding sequence is TGTGCCAGCAGCCAGGTGACCGGGGAGCTGTTTTTT.

CDR3 protein: CATSRGASNYEQYF. The CDR3 DNA reads as TGTGCCACCAGCAGAGGGGCTAGCAACTACGAGCAGTACTTC. This rearrangement joins TRBV15 to TRBJ2-7; perhaps TRBD2 as D (5 bases). Trimming cost V 1 base and J 3 bases, with 10 bases left between them. Germline lookup yields CDR1 LNHNV and CDR2 YYDKDF (reference sequence). The CDR3 extends over 14 amino acids.

This sequence joins TRBV30 and TRBJ2-7; D uncertain. V was pared by 7 bases and J by 3 bases, with 10 bases between. This CDR3 comprises 11 residues. Germline V gene data show CDR1 as GTSNPN and CDR2 as SVGIG (reference sequence). CDR3 sequence: CASLGLYEQYF. In nucleotides, the CDR3 is TGTGCCTCTTTGGGCCTCTACGAGCAGTACTTC.

The chain has TRBV9 and TRBJ2-5, with 8 bases that match TRBD2. CDR1 is SGDLS and CDR2 is YYNGEE in the germline V gene. The CDR3 has 16 amino acids. V lost 2 bases, J lost 2 bases, and 8 bases stayed unmatched. The CDR3 reads CASSVSVAGWQETQYF. The CDR3 region has the DNA TGTGCCAGCAGCGTCTCCGTAGCGGGATGGCAAGAGACCCAGTACTTC.

The V call is TRBV5-1, the J call TRBJ2-7; the D is unclear. Trimming left V 2 bases short and J 5 bases short, with 17 bases between. The CDR3 has 15 amino acids. Germline V CDR1 and CDR2: SGHRS, YFSETQ. Here the CDR3 DNA reads TGCGCCAGCAGCTTATCCCCACAGTCCGCCCACGAGCAGTACTTC. It is translated as CASSLSPQSAHEQYF.

The CDR3 region is CASSQGGRGPGEQYF. The DNA of the CDR3 is TGTGCCAGCAGCCAGGGGGGGAGAGGTCCTGGCGAGCAGTACTTC. V usage is TRBV3-1 (or the pseudogene TRBV3-2) and J usage is TRBJ2-7, with 7 bases that match TRBD2. This CDR3 is 15 amino acids long. Unmatched junction bases numbered 11, after V lost 3 bases and J lost 6 bases. Germline-derived CDR1 and CDR2 are LGHDT and YNNKEL (reference sequence).

This sequence joins TRBV7-9 and TRBJ2-7; possibly TRBD1 for D (5 bases). Trimming took 3 bases from V and 5 from J, leaving 8 bases between them. The CDR3 is 12 residues long. The germline V gene encodes CDR1 SEHNR and CDR2 FQNEAQ (reference sequence). CDR3 loop: CASSFQGNEQYF. The CDR3 coding sequence is TGTGCCAGCAGCTTTCAGGGAAACGAGCAGTACTTC.

V is TRBV6-5 and J is TRBJ1-2, with TRBD1 identical over 11 bases. The CDR3 contains 15 residues. V was pared by 6 bases and J by 4 bases, with 7 bases of the junction left unmatched. Germline loops: CDR1 MNHEY, CDR2 SVGAGI. The CDR3 bases are TGTGCCAGCAGCCCCCGGGACAGGGGGGGCTATGGCTACACCTTC. Translated: CASSPRDRGGYGYTF.

The rearrangement links TRBV5-1 to TRBJ1-4, with D possibly matching TRBD1 (5 bases). Germline CDR1 reads SGHRS; CDR2 reads YFSETQ. V lost 4 bases, J lost 2 bases, and 15 bases lay in between. CDR3 length equals 16 residues. The CDR3 is CASSPVPGPTNEKLFF. The CDR3 DNA is TGCGCCAGCAGCCCGGTGCCGGGACCCACTAATGAAAAACTGTTTTTT.

This chain joins TRBV6-5 and TRBJ2-7, with D tentatively TRBD2 (6 bases). From germline, CDR1 is MNHEY and CDR2 SVGAGI. Trimming left V 9 bases short and J 7 bases short, with 22 bases between. The CDR3 is made up of 14 amino acids. The CDR3 protein is CASPTRAYPLEQYF. The CDR3 DNA sequence: TGTGCCAGTCCGACTAGAGCCTACCCCTTAGAGCAGTACTTC.

The V call is TRBV5-4, the J call TRBJ2-7, with a weak D call TRBD1 (5 bases). CDR3 length: 12 residues. V gave up 0 bases and J gave up 9 bases, with 10 bases separating them. Germline V gene lookup returns CDR1 SGHNT and CDR2 YYREEE (reference sequence). CDR3 in amino acids: CASSLGGFRQYF. The DNA for the CDR3 is TGTGCCAGCAGCTTGGGGGGCTTCCGGCAGTACTTC.

V and J are TRBV30 and TRBJ2-5; 10 nucleotides line up with TRBD1. The CDR3 consists of 16 residues. V was clipped by 3 bases and J by 4 bases; unmatched bases: 11. CDR1 is GTSNPN, CDR2 SVGIG, per germline (reference sequence). The CDR3 DNA reads TGTGCCTGGAGAGACCCCGGGACAGGGGTGCGAGAGACCCAGTACTTC. Residues: CAWRDPGTGVRETQYF.